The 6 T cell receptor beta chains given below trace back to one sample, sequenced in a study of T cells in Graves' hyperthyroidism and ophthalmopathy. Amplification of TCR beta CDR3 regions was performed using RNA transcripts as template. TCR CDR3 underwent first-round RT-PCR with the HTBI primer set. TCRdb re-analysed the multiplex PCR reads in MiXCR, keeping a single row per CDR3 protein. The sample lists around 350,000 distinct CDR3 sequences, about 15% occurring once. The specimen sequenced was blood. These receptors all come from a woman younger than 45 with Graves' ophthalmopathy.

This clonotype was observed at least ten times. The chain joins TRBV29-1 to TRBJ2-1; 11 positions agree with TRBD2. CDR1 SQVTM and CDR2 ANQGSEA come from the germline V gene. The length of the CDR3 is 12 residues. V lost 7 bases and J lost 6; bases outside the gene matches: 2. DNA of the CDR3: TGCAGCGCAGGACTAGCGGGCAATGAGCAGTTCTTC. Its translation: CSAGLAGNEQFF.

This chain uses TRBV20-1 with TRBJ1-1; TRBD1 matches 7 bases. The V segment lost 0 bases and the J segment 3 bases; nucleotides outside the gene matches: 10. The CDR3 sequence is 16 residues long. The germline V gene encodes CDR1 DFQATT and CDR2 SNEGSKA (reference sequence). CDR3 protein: CSARESGTAGYTEAFF. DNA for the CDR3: TGCAGTGCTAGAGAGAGCGGGACAGCTGGGTACACTGAAGCTTTCTTT.

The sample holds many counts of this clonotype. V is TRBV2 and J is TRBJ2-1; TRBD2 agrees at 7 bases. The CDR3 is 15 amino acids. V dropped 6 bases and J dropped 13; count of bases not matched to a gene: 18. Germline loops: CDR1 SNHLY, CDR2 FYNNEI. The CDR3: CASRAGTTVPMFQFF. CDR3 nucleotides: TGTGCCAGCAGGGCCGGGACTACCGTACCGATGTTCCAGTTCTTC.

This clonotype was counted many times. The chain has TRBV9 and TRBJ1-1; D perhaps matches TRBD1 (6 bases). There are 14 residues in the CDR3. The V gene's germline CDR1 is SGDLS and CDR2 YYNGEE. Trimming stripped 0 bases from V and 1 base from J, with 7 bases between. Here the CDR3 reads CASSVAGENTEAFF. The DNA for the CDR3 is TGTGCCAGCAGCGTAGCAGGGGAGAACACTGAAGCTTTCTTT.

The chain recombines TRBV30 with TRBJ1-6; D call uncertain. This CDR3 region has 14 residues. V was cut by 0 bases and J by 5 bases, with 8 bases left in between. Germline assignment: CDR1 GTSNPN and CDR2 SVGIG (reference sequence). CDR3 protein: CAWSVWVDNSPLHF. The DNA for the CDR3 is TGTGCCTGGAGTGTCTGGGTGGATAATTCACCCCTCCACTTT.

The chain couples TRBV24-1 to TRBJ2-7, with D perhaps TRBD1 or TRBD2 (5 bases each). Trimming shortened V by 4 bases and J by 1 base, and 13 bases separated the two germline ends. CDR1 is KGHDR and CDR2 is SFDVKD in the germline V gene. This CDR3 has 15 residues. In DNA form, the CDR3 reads TGTGCCACCAGTGACTCCGGGACCCGGTCCTACGAGCAGTACTTC. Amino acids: CATSDSGTRSYEQYF.